Each of the 13 T cell receptor beta chains below was sequenced from the same sample in a study of cytomegalovirus exposure and HLA in healthy donors (dated by TCRdb to 2015 to 2018). The library relied on the immunoSEQ multiplex PCR assay. The multiplex PCR relied on a mix of 60 forward primers for TCR Vbeta segments and 13 reverse primers for TCR Jbeta segments. This immuneACCESS table, as held by TCRdb, lists in-frame sequences with V and J called but not all clones. Of the missing ones, under half trace to an unresolved V gene in checked studies; the others have no known cause. For this sample the table gives about 160,000 clones, of which around four fifths were detected only once. The ten biggest clones cover around 1.3% of the sample. The source material was PBMCs. These receptor sequences come from a woman in her forties or fifties in good health and CMV-seronegative.

This clone was recorded only once. The CDR3: CSGVGTSTDTQYF. CDR3 coding DNA: TGCAGCGGAGTCGGGACTAGCACAGATACGCAGTATTTT. The genes are TRBV29-1 and TRBJ2-3; perhaps TRBD2 as D (6 bases). Trimming left V 7 bases short and J 0 bases short, with 11 bases between. CDR3 length: 13 residues. Germline assignment: CDR1 SQVTM and CDR2 ANQGSEA.

The J gene is TRBJ2-7, the V gene TRBV28, with 9 bases aligning to TRBD1. This CDR3 comprises 14 residues. V was pared by 7 bases and J by 4 bases, with 8 bases of the junction left unmatched. Germline CDR1 is MDHEN and CDR2 is SYDVKM. CDR3 in DNA: TGTGCCAGCACCCAAACAGGGGGCACTTACGAGCAGTACTTC. It yields the protein CASTQTGGTYEQYF.

The V call is TRBV5-8, the J call TRBJ2-3; a weak D match, TRBD2 (5 bases). Germline CDR1 is SGHTS and CDR2 is YDEGEE. Trimming shortened V by 0 bases and J by 0 bases, and 8 bases separated the two germline ends. There are 15 residues in the CDR3. The CDR3 here is CASSLERPSTDTQYF. The CDR3 coding sequence is TGTGCCAGCAGCTTGGAGCGGCCCAGCACAGATACGCAGTATTTT. The entire variable domain, with the rest obtained from reference TRBV5-8 and TRBJ2-3, is as follows: EAGVTQSPTHLIKTRGQQATLRCSPISGHTSVYWYQQALGLGLQFLLWYDEGEERNRGNFPPRFSGRQFPNYSSELNVNALELEDSALYLCASSLERPSTDTQYFGPGTRLTVL.

The rearrangement joins TRBV7-3 to TRBJ2-1, with 10 bases aligning to TRBD2. V dropped 0 bases and J dropped 3; count of bases not matched to a gene: 8. Germline V gives CDR1 SGHTA, CDR2 FQGTGA. CDR3 length: 18 amino acids. The CDR3 coding sequence is TGTGCCAGCAGCTTAACGTTCTCTAGCGGGAGCATCTACAATGAGCAGTTCTTC. It is translated as CASSLTFSSGSIYNEQFF.

CDR3 sequence (DNA): TGCGCCAGCAGCTTGGTTTATAGCCACACAGATACGCAGTATTTT. It yields the protein CASSLVYSHTDTQYF. The genes are TRBV5-1 and TRBJ2-3, with D uncertain. This CDR3 contains 15 residues. The ends were cut back, 0 bases at V and 2 bases at J, with 10 bases in the middle. Per germline, CDR1 SGHRS and CDR2 YFSETQ.

This chain's CDR3 is CASSKGQLYEQYF. Here the CDR3 DNA reads TGTGCCAGCTCGAAGGGACAGCTCTACGAGCAGTACTTC. This chain links TRBV19 with TRBJ2-7; 7 bases are shared with TRBD1. Germline values: CDR1 LNHDA, CDR2 SQIVND (reference sequence). V lost 9 bases, J lost 3 bases, and 8 bases stayed unmatched. This CDR3 is 13 amino acids long.

The chain recombines TRBV9 with TRBJ1-1, with TRBD1 identical over 7 bases. From germline, CDR1 is SGDLS and CDR2 YYNGEE. V trimming: 0 bases; J trimming: 1 base; junction bases outside the gene matches: 6. This CDR3 has 16 amino acids. For the CDR3, the DNA is TGTGCCAGCAGCGTAGACAAAGGGACAGCGAACACTGAAGCTTTCTTT. Protein: CASSVDKGTANTEAFF. Supplemented by reference TRBV9 and TRBJ1-1, the full variable domain reads DSGVTQTPKHLITATGQRVTLRCSPRSGDLSVYWYQQSLDQGLQFLIQYYNGEERAKGNILERFSAQQFPDLHSELNLSSLELGDSALYFCASSVDKGTANTEAFFGQGTRLTVV.

The sample holds a few counts of this clone. The gene calls are TRBV7-3 and TRBJ2-1, with a weak D call TRBD2 (6 bases). V gave up 4 bases and J gave up 8 bases, with 9 bases separating them. Germline assignment: CDR1 SGHTA and CDR2 FQGTGA. The length of the CDR3 is 12 residues. CDR3 bases: TGTGCCAGCAGCTACGGGGGACATGAGCAGTTCTTC. Translated, it gives CASSYGGHEQFF.

V is TRBV6-5 and J is TRBJ2-2, with a possible D match to TRBD1 (6 bases). The CDR3 totals 15 residues. V dropped 4 bases and J dropped 1 base, with 10 bases sitting between them. The V gene's germline CDR1 is MNHEY and CDR2 SVGAGI. This CDR3 reads CASSSPGQNTGELFF. CDR3 nucleotides: TGTGCCAGCAGTTCTCCGGGACAGAACACCGGGGAGCTGTTTTTT.

This clone showed up just a few times. This rearrangement joins TRBV27 to TRBJ1-1; TRBD1 might be the D (6 bases). V lost 4 bases to trimming and J lost 3 bases, with 18 bases between them. Germline loops: CDR1 MNHEY, CDR2 SMNVEV (reference sequence). The CDR3 totals 16 residues. CDR3 in DNA: TGTGCCAGCAGTTCATACAGGGCGGGGGAGGACACTGAAGCTTTCTTT. Protein product: CASSSYRAGEDTEAFF.

This clone appeared once. The V call is TRBV28, the J call TRBJ2-1; 7 bases are a match to TRBD1. CDR3 length: 15 amino acids. Germline V lookup: CDR1 MDHEN, CDR2 SYDVKM. The V and J ends lost 5 bases and 0 bases, in that order; junction bases with no gene match: 4. CDR3 region: CASSGDRNSYNEQFF. The CDR3 nucleotides are TGTGCCAGCAGTGGGGACAGAAACTCCTACAATGAGCAGTTCTTC.

V usage is TRBV7-2 and J usage is TRBJ1-3, with 7 nucleotides matching TRBD1. Germline lookup yields CDR1 SGHTA and CDR2 FQGNSA. J was trimmed by 3 bases and V by 4 bases; bases with no gene match: 6. The CDR3 length is 15 residues. The CDR3 DNA is TGTGCCAGCAGCTCCACAGGGGTCTTTGGAAACACCATATATTTT. Protein: CASSSTGVFGNTIYF.

The rearrangement uses TRBV15 and TRBJ1-2; TRBD1 agrees at 9 bases. Per the germline V gene, CDR1 is LNHNV and CDR2 is YYDKDF (reference sequence). The CDR3 sequence is 14 residues long. Trimming cost V 0 bases and J 8 bases; bases outside gene matches: 4. This CDR3 reads CATSRDTGGGGYTF. The DNA for the CDR3 is TGTGCCACCAGCAGAGACACAGGGGGCGGAGGCTACACCTTC.